This T cell receptor beta chain was obtained from a study of blood T cell repertoires in COVID-19. TCRdb's copy holds only in-frame clones and misses some; the assay was immunoSEQ multiplex PCR. The repertoire consists of around 330,000 clones, with 90% occurring once and the leading ten covering around 2.7%. The CDR3 is made up of 13 amino acids. V dropped 4 bases and J dropped 5 bases, with 10 bases sitting between them. Germline CDR1 SGHTS, CDR2 YDEGEE. Enrollees, roughly 18 to 89 years old, lived in 24 US areas. Participants' reported clinical history set cohort assignment. The sequence derives from a man aged 55 to 70 who had recovered from COVID-19. This chain joins TRBV5-8 and TRBJ1-5; D remains ambiguous. The sample consisted of PBMCs or T cells enriched from blood (not recorded which). Here the CDR3 reads CASSHDTYQPQHF. The CDR3 DNA follows: TGTGCCAGCAGCCATGACACATATCAGCCCCAGCATTTT.